Below, 3 T cell receptor beta chains from the same sample are listed, as sequenced in a study of identical twins. A single record per CDR3 protein comes from TCRdb applying MiXCR to the 5' RACE reads. The sample has about 390,000 distinct CDR3 sequences, about 10% seen once; the top ten hold more than 8%. The sample consisted of naive T cells sorted from blood. These receptors were taken from a woman in her forties or fifties in good health.

This clonotype was seen many times. This chain's CDR3 is CASSRGKGRANTGELFF. The DNA of the CDR3 is TGCGCCAGCAGTAGGGGAAAAGGCAGAGCGAACACCGGGGAGCTGTTTTTT. This chain uses TRBV10-1 with TRBJ2-2; D is possibly TRBD1 (5 bases). CDR3 length equals 17 residues. Trimming removed 5 bases from V and 0 bases from J, with 16 bases in between. Per germline, CDR1 WNHNN and CDR2 SYGVQD (reference sequence).

A few counts support this clonotype. V usage is TRBV12-3 or TRBV12-4 and J usage is TRBJ2-1; 9 bases match TRBD2. This CDR3 has 15 amino acids. Trimming at V came to 6 bases and at J to 3 bases, leaving 6 bases not matched to a gene. CDR3 DNA sequence: TGTGCCAGCAGGTTTACTAGCGGGCGCTACAATGAGCAGTTCTTC. As protein: CASRFTSGRYNEQFF.

In its sample, this clonotype was seen many times. This chain uses TRBV20-1 with TRBJ1-2; D gene ambiguous. Germline loops: CDR1 DFQATT, CDR2 SNEGSKA (reference sequence). The CDR3 consists of 12 residues. Trimming stripped 0 bases from V and 4 bases from J, with 6 bases between. The CDR3 loop is CSARERGYGYTF. CDR3 bases: TGCAGTGCTAGAGAACGGGGCTATGGCTACACCTTC.